Described below is a single T cell receptor (beta chain) sequence and its context. From germline, CDR1 is SEHNR and CDR2 FQNEAQ (reference sequence). The CDR3 sequence is 15 residues long. Trimming took 2 bases from V and 5 from J; bases not matched to a gene: 8. Libraries were prepared by immunoSEQ multiplex PCR; TCRdb keeps only in-frame clonotypes and omits some of them. Of some 200,000 clones in the sample, 80% to 95% were seen once. This record belongs to a study of cytomegalovirus exposure and HLA in healthy donors. The TCR was taken from a woman younger than 30 in good health and CMV-seronegative. The sequenced sample consisted of PBMCs. V gene TRBV7-9 combines with J gene TRBJ2-5; 7 nucleotides match TRBD2. This CDR3 reads CASSLSLGGSETQYF. DNA of the CDR3: TGTGCCAGCAGCTTATCTCTCGGCGGGAGCGAGACCCAGTACTTC.